A single sample gave rise to the 30 T cell receptor beta chains below, sequenced in a study of blood T cell repertoires in COVID-19. Measured with immunoSEQ multiplex PCR; TCRdb has only the in-frame clones, and not every one. The sample contains 150,000 to 200,000 clones, 80% to 90% of which appear only once. The sample taken for sequencing was PBMCs or T cells enriched from blood (not recorded which). The receptors here all came from a woman in her late teens or twenties who had recovered from COVID-19.

V usage is TRBV5-4 and J usage is TRBJ2-5; D uncertain. Germline V gene data show CDR1 as SGHNT and CDR2 as YYREEE (reference sequence). The CDR3 contains 12 residues. V shed 0 bases and J shed 5 bases, with 5 bases lying between them. In DNA form, the CDR3 reads TGTGCCAGCAGCTTGGACTATGAGACCCAGTACTTC. It translates to CASSLDYETQYF.

On this clone: The sample contains more than one DNA sequence encoding this CDR3. The V call is TRBV18, the J call TRBJ2-1, with D unclear. V gave up 2 bases and J gave up 5 bases, with 4 bases separating them. CDR1 and CDR2 from the germline V gene are KGHSH and LQKENI. This CDR3 region has 12 residues. The DNA of the CDR3 is TGTGCCAGCTCACCAGCGAACAATGAGCAGTTCTTC. It is translated as CASSPANNEQFF.

The chain recombines TRBV6-2 or TRBV6-3 with TRBJ2-1; the match to TRBD2 covers 7 bases. This CDR3 region has 17 residues. The germline gives CDR1 MNHEY, CDR2 SVGEGT. V lost 0 bases and J lost 0; bases outside the gene matches: 5. Here the CDR3 DNA reads TGTGCCAGCAGTTACTCGGCTAGCGGCCTCTCCTACAATGAGCAGTTCTTC. Translating gives CASSYSASGLSYNEQFF.

The CDR3 spells CASRPLAQAYEQYF. CDR3 coding DNA: TGTGCCAGCAGACCCTTAGCACAGGCCTACGAGCAGTACTTC. The rearrangement uses TRBV5-5 and TRBJ2-7; tentatively, D is TRBD1 (5 bases). This CDR3 contains 14 residues. V lost 5 bases and J 2 bases, leaving 14 bases between the germline ends. Germline CDR1 reads SGHKS; CDR2 reads YYEKEE (reference sequence). Together with reference TRBV5-5 and TRBJ2-7, the CDR3 gives the full variable domain: DAGVTQSPTHLIKTRGQQVTLRCSPISGHKSVSWYQQVLGQGPQFIFQYYEKEERGRGNFPDRFSARQFPNYSSELNVNALLLGDSALYLCASRPLAQAYEQYFGPGTRLTVT.

The rearrangement uses TRBV25-1 and TRBJ1-5; D is possibly TRBD1 (5 bases). V was trimmed by 2 bases and J by 0 bases, leaving 11 bases between them. The CDR3 length is 16 residues. CDR1 and CDR2 from the germline V gene are MGHDK and SYGVNS. Here the CDR3 DNA reads TGTGCCAGCAGTGAAGGGGGGTCCTATAGCAATCAGCCCCAGCATTTT. Translated: CASSEGGSYSNQPQHF.

The genes are TRBV28 and TRBJ1-5, with 11 bases fitting TRBD1. The trim removed 6 bases at V and 6 bases at J, leaving 10 bases unmatched. Germline assignment: CDR1 MDHEN and CDR2 SYDVKM. This CDR3 spans 16 amino acids. This chain's CDR3 is CASRRTGTGGSQPQHF. The CDR3 coding sequence is TGTGCCAGCAGAAGAACAGGGACAGGGGGTAGTCAGCCCCAGCATTTT.

The V gene is TRBV4-2, the J gene TRBJ2-3, with 12 bases identical to TRBD2. Unmatched junction bases numbered 10, after V lost 4 bases and J lost 2 bases. In germline, CDR1 is LGHNA, CDR2 YNFKEQ. There are 18 residues in the CDR3. CDR3 bases: TGTGCCAGCAGCCCGCGCCTCTCTAGCGGGGGGGACACAGATACGCAGTATTTT. This translates into CASSPRLSSGGDTDTQYF.

The chain links TRBV6-5 to TRBJ2-2, with a tentative D call TRBD1 (6 bases). V was shortened by 0 bases and J by 4 bases, with 9 bases between the two germline ends. The V gene's germline CDR1 is MNHEY and CDR2 SVGAGI. CDR3 length: 15 residues. CDR3 nucleotide sequence: TGTGCCAGCAGTTACTCGACCAGGGGCACCGGGGAGCTGTTTTTT. As protein: CASSYSTRGTGELFF.

DNA for the CDR3: TGTGCCGGAGGGGAGAGGGGTGACGGGGAGCTGTTTTTT. Amino acids: CAGGERGDGELFF. The chain is built from TRBV21-1 and TRBJ2-2; the table names TRBD2, a call not compared with the DNA. TRBV21-1 is noted as a pseudogene. This CDR3 is 13 amino acids long.

The rearrangement uses TRBV10-2 and TRBJ1-1; the D is unclear. The germline V and J ends were trimmed by 6 bases and 0 bases, with 8 bases remaining between them. Germline lookup yields CDR1 WSHSY and CDR2 SAAADI. This CDR3 region has 13 residues. The CDR3 is CASREVMNTEAFF. The CDR3 DNA sequence: TGCGCCAGCAGAGAGGTCATGAACACTGAAGCTTTCTTT.

The chain recombines TRBV5-1 with TRBJ2-3, with D perhaps matching TRBD2 (5 bases). The CDR3 consists of 13 residues. Deletions cut 4 bases from V and 2 bases from J, with 8 bases between. Germline lookup yields CDR1 SGHRS and CDR2 YFSETQ. As DNA, the CDR3 is TGCGCCAGCAGCGTCGGACTCACAGATACGCAGTATTTT. This translates into CASSVGLTDTQYF. Together with reference TRBV5-1 and TRBJ2-3, the CDR3 gives the full variable domain: KAGVTQTPRYLIKTRGQQVTLSCSPISGHRSVSWYQQTPGQGLQFLFEYFSETQRNKGNFPGRFSGRQFSNSRSEMNVSTLELGDSALYLCASSVGLTDTQYFGPGTRLTVL.

The chain couples TRBV28 to TRBJ1-5; 12 nucleotides agree with TRBD1. The germline gives CDR1 MDHEN, CDR2 SYDVKM. This CDR3 has 17 amino acids. The V gene end was trimmed by 3 bases and the J gene end by 3 bases; junction bases not matched to a gene: 6. The CDR3, as DNA: TGTGCCAGCAGTTTGGGGACAGGGGGCTCTTACAATCAGCCCCAGCATTTT. It is translated as CASSLGTGGSYNQPQHF.

The genes are TRBV27 and TRBJ2-7; 7 bases fit TRBD1. Per the germline V gene, CDR1 is MNHEY and CDR2 is SMNVEV (reference sequence). Trimming cost V 4 bases and J 1 base; bases outside gene matches: 10. The CDR3 is 16 amino acids. The CDR3 DNA is TGTGCCAGCAGTTCGACGAAGTCAGGGGGATCCTACGAGCAGTACTTC. Translated, it gives CASSSTKSGGSYEQYF.

The V gene is TRBV7-2, the J gene TRBJ2-3, with TRBD2 matching 10 bases. The CDR3 contains 15 residues. Germline CDR1 is SGHTA and CDR2 is FQGNSA. Germline trimming cut 4 bases from V and 4 bases from J; bases unmatched to any gene: 5. The DNA of the CDR3 is TGTGCCAGCAGCTCCCTAGCGGGGGCCCCAGATACGCAGTATTTT. It encodes CASSSLAGAPDTQYF.

This clone was recorded a few times. CDR3 coding DNA: TGTGCCAGCAGCCTACGAGTAGCCATGGCAGATACGCAGTATTTT. It encodes CASSLRVAMADTQYF. The chain joins TRBV3-1 (or the pseudogene TRBV3-2) to TRBJ2-3; D remains unclear. Germline V CDR1 and CDR2: LGHDT, YNNKEL (reference sequence). The ends were cut back, 4 bases at V and 4 bases at J, with 15 bases in the middle. This CDR3 region has 15 residues.

The rearrangement links TRBV25-1 to TRBJ1-4; possibly TRBD1 for D (5 bases). The CDR3 loop spans 15 amino acids. V dropped 6 bases and J dropped 5 bases, with 16 bases sitting between them. Germline values: CDR1 MGHDK, CDR2 SYGVNS. The CDR3 DNA follows: TGTGCCAGCAGCGGAGTGTGGGGCAGGAATGAAAAACTGTTTTTT. Protein product: CASSGVWGRNEKLFF.

CDR3 nucleotide sequence: TGTGCCAGCAGTCCTTTCCACCTAGCGGGAGGGCCCTCTTACAATGAGCAGTTCTTC. Translating gives CASSPFHLAGGPSYNEQFF. The chain uses TRBV7-9 and TRBJ2-1; 12 nucleotides match TRBD2. CDR3 length: 19 amino acids. Germline trimming cut 6 bases from V and 4 bases from J; bases unmatched to any gene: 16. Germline CDR1 SEHNR, CDR2 FQNEAQ (reference sequence).

The chain uses TRBV24-1 and TRBJ1-5, with a possible D match to TRBD1 (5 bases). The CDR3 totals 16 residues. V gave up 11 bases and J gave up 3 bases, with 22 bases separating them. Looked up from germline, CDR1 is KGHDR and CDR2 is SFDVKD. The DNA for the CDR3 is TGTGCCAGCCAAGGGGTCCGTCACTCTCTCAATCAGCCCCAGCATTTT. It translates to CASQGVRHSLNQPQHF.

The gene calls are TRBV18 and TRBJ1-2; D might be TRBD1 (6 bases). With 5 bases removed from V and 2 bases from J, the gap between germline ends came to 15 bases. The CDR3 contains 15 residues. Germline CDR1 reads KGHSH; CDR2 reads LQKENI. The CDR3 protein is CASSIDRTLNYGYTF. In DNA, the CDR3 is TGTGCCAGCTCAATCGACAGGACCTTGAACTATGGCTACACCTTC.

The rearrangement uses TRBV18 and TRBJ1-1; possibly TRBD1 for D (5 bases). The germline V gene has CDR1 KGHSH and CDR2 LQKENI. This CDR3 has 15 residues. V gave up 5 bases and J gave up 2 bases, with 15 bases separating them. The CDR3 region is CASSTGAGLNTEAFF. CDR3 nucleotide sequence: TGTGCCAGCTCAACCGGGGCGGGATTAAACACTGAAGCTTTCTTT.

The chain recombines TRBV7-2 with TRBJ2-7; 8 nucleotides agree with TRBD2. The CDR3 length is 15 residues. V dropped 1 base and J dropped 3; count of bases not matched to a gene: 5. Germline values: CDR1 SGHTA, CDR2 FQGNSA. The CDR3 loop reads CASSLGTSQIYEQYF. The CDR3 DNA reads TGTGCCAGCAGCTTAGGGACTAGCCAAATCTACGAGCAGTACTTC.

This sequence joins TRBV5-1 and TRBJ2-7, with D unclear. Looked up from germline, CDR1 is SGHRS and CDR2 is YFSETQ. The CDR3 extends over 12 amino acids. Deletions cut 0 bases from V and 4 bases from J, with 5 bases between. As DNA, the CDR3 is TGCGCCAGCAGCTTGGTCGGTTACGAGCAGTACTTC. As protein: CASSLVGYEQYF. The entire variable domain, with the rest obtained from reference TRBV5-1 and TRBJ2-7, is as follows: KAGVTQTPRYLIKTRGQQVTLSCSPISGHRSVSWYQQTPGQGLQFLFEYFSETQRNKGNFPGRFSGRQFSNSRSEMNVSTLELGDSALYLCASSLVGYEQYFGPGTRLTVT.

The V and J genes are TRBV29-1 and TRBJ1-5; D not certain. V dropped 1 base and J dropped 4 bases, with 8 bases sitting between them. This CDR3 is built from 13 residues. In germline, CDR1 is SQVTM, CDR2 ANQGSEA. The CDR3, as DNA: TGCAGCGTTGAAGTCACAGCTAATCAGCCCCAGCATTTT. Translating it yields CSVEVTANQPQHF.

The rearrangement joins TRBV19 to TRBJ2-1; 10 nucleotides match TRBD2. Germline loops: CDR1 LNHDA, CDR2 SQIVND (reference sequence). The CDR3 runs 19 residues. V lost 5 bases, J lost 6 bases, and 19 bases stayed unmatched. CDR3 nucleotide sequence: TGTGCCAGTAGTTCACCAGGGGCAGCGGGGGGGCCGTTTGCCAATGAGCAGTTCTTC. It translates to CASSSPGAAGGPFANEQFF.

The rearrangement uses TRBV6-5 and TRBJ1-3, with TRBD1 as a possible D gene (5 bases). CDR3 length: 12 residues. Looked up from germline, CDR1 is MNHEY and CDR2 is SVGAGI. V lost 9 bases and J 2 bases, leaving 8 bases between the germline ends. CDR3 bases: TGTGCCAGTTCGACAGCTGGAAACACCATATATTTT. This translates into CASSTAGNTIYF.

In this sample, this clone turned up once. The V call is TRBV29-1, the J call TRBJ1-1; 7 nucleotides agree with TRBD1. V trimming: 7 bases; J trimming: 1 base; junction bases outside the gene matches: 3. The CDR3 consists of 12 residues. The germline V gene has CDR1 SQVTM and CDR2 ANQGSEA. The CDR3 DNA reads TGCAGCGGGGGACAGTCGAACACTGAAGCTTTCTTT. Protein: CSGGQSNTEAFF. Variable domain in full (rest from reference TRBV29-1 and TRBJ1-1): SAVISQKPSRDICQRGTSLTIQCQVDSQVTMMFWYRQQPGQSLTLIATANQGSEATYESGFVIDKFPISRPNLTFSTLTVSNMSPEDSSIYLCSGGQSNTEAFFGQGTRLTVV.

The chain joins TRBV10-3 to TRBJ2-6; 7 bases align to TRBD2. This CDR3 contains 17 residues. CDR1 and CDR2 from the germline V gene are ENHRY and SYGVKD. With V trimmed by 7 bases and J by 1 base, 10 bases remained unmatched. In DNA form, the CDR3 reads TGTGCCATCACCATGACTAGCCAAGGATCTGGGGCCAACGTCCTGACTTTC. Residues: CAITMTSQGSGANVLTF.

This clone was seen only a few times. CDR3 nucleotide sequence: TGTGCCAGCAGCTCCTCTCTGAACACTGAAGCTTTCTTT. Translated, it gives CASSSSLNTEAFF. V and J are TRBV9 and TRBJ1-1; D unclear. The germline gives CDR1 SGDLS, CDR2 YYNGEE. This CDR3 contains 13 residues. Trimming pared 4 bases from V and 0 bases from J, leaving 7 bases between.

The chain uses TRBV2 and TRBJ2-2; D is undetermined. This CDR3 has 14 residues. Looked up from germline, CDR1 is SNHLY and CDR2 is FYNNEI. The V end was cut by 9 bases, the J end by 2 bases, with 13 bases between. The CDR3 DNA reads TGTGCCAGTAGATCGACTTCCAACACCGGGGAGCTGTTTTTT. Translating gives CASRSTSNTGELFF. Drawing the rest from reference TRBV2 and TRBJ2-2, the complete variable domain is EPEVTQTPSHQVTQMGQEVILRCVPISNHLYFYWYRQILGQKVEFLVSFYNNEISEKSEIFDDQFSVERPDGSNFTLKIRSTKLEDSAMYFCASRSTSNTGELFFGEGSRLTVL.

The genes are TRBV28 and TRBJ1-1; 8 bases fit TRBD1. The CDR3 runs to 17 residues. Germline assignment: CDR1 MDHEN and CDR2 SYDVKM. V trimming: 1 base; J trimming: 4 bases; junction bases outside the gene matches: 11. CDR3 in amino acids: CASSLSAAGGKRTEAFF. CDR3 DNA sequence: TGTGCCAGCAGTTTATCGGCGGCAGGGGGCAAGCGCACTGAAGCTTTCTTT.